This T cell receptor beta chain came from a study of cytomegalovirus exposure and HLA in healthy donors. Study results and caveats: For TCR beta chains, V- and J-gene trimming was later linked to a missense DCLRE1C variant. Sequencing had likely introduced a cluster of highly shared sequence variants as an artifact. Fewer N-insertions (relative to the roughly 610-donor mean) were reportedly seen in an Asian-associated ancestry cluster in a later analysis.

The germline gives CDR1 SGHDT, CDR2 YYEEEE. V was trimmed by 3 bases and J by 8 bases, leaving 11 bases between them. The CDR3 length is 12 residues. Regarding this clone: Its matching antigen is unknown.

Use of 60 Vbeta and 13 Jbeta primers characterized the PCR. Clones were sequenced by immunoSEQ multiplex PCR, and TCRdb holds only the in-frame ones, with some missing. The sample contains some 150,000 clones, about 80% of which appear only once. Sample: PBMCs. The rearrangement uses TRBV5-6 and TRBJ1-2; D uncertain. The sequence was collected from a man between 35 and 55 years old in good health and CMV-seronegative. The DNA for the CDR3 is TGTGCCAGCAGCTCGAGCGTCGGGGGCTACACCTTC. Residues: CASSSSVGGYTF.